Following are 23 T cell receptor beta chains from one sample sequenced in a study of blood T cell repertoires in COVID-19. The method was immunoSEQ multiplex PCR; TCRdb's version includes in-frame clones alone and lacks a portion of them. Of 140,000 or so clones listed, approximately 92% are singletons. Specimen: peripheral blood. The receptors originated from a woman aged 55 to 70 with active COVID-19.

The chain carries TRBV7-9 and TRBJ2-1; TRBD2 matches 12 bases. The CDR3 covers 16 residues. The germline V gene has CDR1 SEHNR and CDR2 FQNEAQ (reference sequence). The trim removed 5 bases at V and 5 bases at J, leaving 7 bases unmatched. The CDR3 sequence is CASSPPTSGRNNEQFF. The CDR3 nucleotides read TGTGCCAGCAGCCCCCCAACTAGCGGGAGGAACAATGAGCAGTTCTTC.

This chain links TRBV28 with TRBJ2-7, with 8 bases lining up with TRBD1. Germline V gives CDR1 MDHEN, CDR2 SYDVKM. CDR3 length: 14 residues. Trimming took 2 bases from V and 6 from J; bases not matched to a gene: 6. Here the CDR3 DNA reads TGTGCCAGCAGTTTACGTCCAGGGGGCGGCGAGCAGTACTTC. It translates to CASSLRPGGGEQYF.

This clone was seen a few times. The chain combines TRBV7-2 with TRBJ2-7; maybe TRBD2 (6 bases). Germline V gene lookup returns CDR1 SGHTA and CDR2 FQGNSA. The CDR3 has 15 residues. Trimming shortened V by 3 bases and J by 4 bases, and 16 bases separated the two germline ends. The CDR3 reads CASSLGTSRTYEQYF. As DNA, the CDR3 is TGTGCCAGCAGCTTGGGAACTAGCAGGACTTACGAGCAGTACTTC.

Written as DNA, the CDR3 is TGTGCCAGCAGCTTAGGTCCGGGACTTTTCACAGATACGCAGTATTTT. It encodes CASSLGPGLFTDTQYF. The chain carries TRBV11-2 and TRBJ2-3, with D tentatively TRBD2 (6 bases). V lost 1 base, J lost 2 bases, and 13 bases lay in between. CDR3 size: 16 residues. CDR1 is SGHAT, CDR2 FQNNGV, per germline. The full variable domain, rest sourced from reference TRBV11-2 and TRBJ2-3, is EAGVAQSPRYKIIEKRQSVAFWCNPISGHATLYWYQQILGQGPKLLIQFQNNGVVDDSQLPKDRFSAERLKGVDSTLKIQPAKLEDSAVYLCASSLGPGLFTDTQYFGPGTRLTVL.

The V gene is TRBV4-3, the J gene TRBJ1-4; the D is unclear. V was shortened by 1 base and J by 8 bases, with 17 bases between the two germline ends. CDR3 length: 16 amino acids. The germline CDR1 and CDR2 sequences are LGHNA and YSLEER. The CDR3 nucleotides are TGCGCCAGCAGCCAAGGATTGGTCGGAGATTACGAAAAACTGTTTTTT. Protein sequence: CASSQGLVGDYEKLFF.

The rearrangement uses TRBV13 and TRBJ2-3, with 10 bases aligning to TRBD2. After removal of 5 bases from V and 10 bases from J, the junction contained 12 bases not matched to a gene. The CDR3 runs 15 residues. Germline loops: CDR1 PRHDT, CDR2 FYEKMQ (reference sequence). As DNA, the CDR3 is TGTGCCAGCAGCCTAGCGGGAGCCCCTCCGCAGGCGCAGTATTTT. Translating it yields CASSLAGAPPQAQYF.

This chain connects TRBV6-2 or TRBV6-3 to TRBJ1-6; D unresolved. The CDR3 contains 15 residues. V lost 0 bases to trimming and J lost 18 bases, with 21 bases between them. The germline V gene encodes CDR1 MNHEY and CDR2 SVGEGT. The CDR3: CASSYSHSWVRKNHF. DNA for the CDR3: TGTGCCAGCAGTTACTCCCATTCCTGGGTCAGGAAAAACCACTTT.

This clone came up once. J is TRBJ2-1 and V is TRBV5-4, with TRBD1 identical over 11 bases. J was trimmed by 3 bases and V by 5 bases; bases with no gene match: 4. CDR1 is SGHNT and CDR2 is YYREEE in the germline V gene (reference sequence). The CDR3 totals 15 residues. Here the CDR3 DNA reads TGTGCCAGCAGACGGGACAGGGGGGACTACAATGAGCAGTTCTTC. Its translation is CASRRDRGDYNEQFF.

The genes are TRBV7-3 and TRBJ1-5; D uncertain. Germline V gene lookup returns CDR1 SGHTA and CDR2 FQGTGA. V gave up 7 bases and J gave up 0 bases, with 19 bases separating them. This CDR3 has 17 amino acids. This chain's CDR3 is CASIPRSKGYSNQPQHF. CDR3 sequence (DNA): TGTGCCAGCATCCCGCGGTCGAAAGGATATAGCAATCAGCCCCAGCATTTT.

The chain's CDR3 is CASSPPTLGNTEAFF. The CDR3, as DNA: TGTGCCAGCTCACCACCGACTTTAGGGAACACTGAAGCTTTCTTT. The V and J genes are TRBV18 and TRBJ1-1; D uncertain. Trimming removed 0 bases at V and 1 base at J, with 9 bases between. Germline V gene data show CDR1 as KGHSH and CDR2 as LQKENI. CDR3 size: 15 residues.

The chain has TRBV18 and TRBJ2-5; 7 bases fit TRBD1. After removal of 3 bases from V and 3 bases from J, the junction contained 4 bases not matched to a gene. In germline, CDR1 is KGHSH, CDR2 LQKENI. This CDR3 comprises 14 residues. CDR3 sequence: CASSPYTGEETQYF. Written as DNA, the CDR3 is TGTGCCAGCTCACCCTACACAGGGGAAGAGACCCAGTACTTC.

This clone was observed a single time. This chain connects TRBV6-5 to TRBJ2-3, with unresolved D. The CDR3 covers 13 residues. V was trimmed by 5 bases and J by 1 base, leaving 7 bases between them. Germline lookup yields CDR1 MNHEY and CDR2 SVGAGI. The CDR3 is CASSKTRTDTQYF. In DNA, the CDR3 is TGTGCCAGCAGTAAGACACGCACAGATACGCAGTATTTT.

The chain joins TRBV7-2 to TRBJ2-3, with 10 bases aligning to TRBD2. The V and J ends lost 7 bases and 3 bases, in that order; junction bases with no gene match: 10. The CDR3 consists of 16 residues. CDR1 is SGHTA, CDR2 FQGNSA, per germline. The CDR3 loop is CASTEREGLGTDTQYF. As DNA, the CDR3 is TGTGCCAGCACCGAGCGGGAGGGCCTGGGGACAGATACGCAGTATTTT.

The rearrangement links TRBV24-1 to TRBJ2-5; D might be TRBD2 (6 bases). Per germline, CDR1 KGHDR and CDR2 SFDVKD. This CDR3 spans 14 amino acids. Trimming left V 5 bases short and J 4 bases short, with 13 bases between. The CDR3 nucleotides read TGTGCCACCAGTGGTCGGGGGTCGGGAGAGACCCAGTACTTC. Amino acids: CATSGRGSGETQYF.

This chain links TRBV20-1 with TRBJ2-7; 7 nucleotides align to TRBD2. With 3 bases clipped from V and 3 bases from J, the junction kept 8 bases outside the gene matches. This CDR3 has 14 amino acids. Germline V gene data show CDR1 as DFQATT and CDR2 as SNEGSKA (reference sequence). CDR3 sequence reads: CSASMGGGGYEQYF. For the CDR3, the DNA is TGCAGTGCTAGTATGGGGGGGGGAGGCTACGAGCAGTACTTC.

The chain combines TRBV19 with TRBJ1-4, with 12 positions matching TRBD1. CDR3 length: 14 amino acids. The germline V gene encodes CDR1 LNHDA and CDR2 SQIVND (reference sequence). V was pared by 8 bases and J by 10 bases, with 8 bases of the junction left unmatched. The CDR3 bases are TGTGCCAGTCGGGGACAGGGGGCTGCCGGAAAACTGTTTTTT. It specifies CASRGQGAAGKLFF. The variable domain in full, completed from reference TRBV19 and TRBJ1-4, reads DGGITQSPKYLFRKEGQNVTLSCEQNLNHDAMYWYRQDPGQGLRLIYYSQIVNDFQKGDIAEGYSVSREKKESFPLTVTSAQKNPTAFYLCASRGQGAAGKLFFGSGTQLSVL.

The rearrangement uses TRBV12-3 or TRBV12-4 and TRBJ2-1, with a weak D call TRBD2 (5 bases). Trimming cost V 1 base and J 7 bases, with 8 bases left between them. The CDR3 extends over 13 amino acids. The CDR3 nucleotides are TGTGCCAGCAGTTTAGGGCGGGTGAATGAGCAGTTCTTC. Translated: CASSLGRVNEQFF.

The V call is TRBV5-4, the J call TRBJ2-1, with D tentatively TRBD2 (5 bases). Trimming stripped 1 base from V and 6 bases from J, with 14 bases between. The CDR3 has 15 residues. Germline CDR1 reads SGHNT; CDR2 reads YYREEE (reference sequence). The CDR3 nucleotides read TGTGCCAGCAGCTTGACTAGTAGTCCCCTCAATGAGCAGTTCTTC. It yields the protein CASSLTSSPLNEQFF.

This chain joins TRBV5-8 and TRBJ1-2, with 8 bases matching TRBD1. The V gene's germline CDR1 is SGHTS and CDR2 YDEGEE. The CDR3 loop spans 14 amino acids. V trimming: 4 bases; J trimming: 8 bases; junction bases outside the gene matches: 10. The CDR3 nucleotides read TGTGCCAGCAGCGGAGGACAGGGAGCACGAGGCTACACCTTC. It yields the protein CASSGGQGARGYTF.

The chain is built from TRBV27 and TRBJ2-3; 8 bases line up with TRBD2. The CDR3 totals 13 residues. Germline CDR1 reads MNHEY; CDR2 reads SMNVEV (reference sequence). The junction had 3 bases not matched to a gene; V was cut back by 6 bases and J by 4 bases. The CDR3 coding sequence is TGTGCCAGCAGGCTCGGGAGGGCAGATACGCAGTATTTT. It encodes CASRLGRADTQYF.

This chain links TRBV29-1 with TRBJ2-1, with TRBD2 as a possible D gene (6 bases). The CDR3 is 14 amino acids. Trimming left V 3 bases short and J 7 bases short, with 16 bases between. Germline V CDR1 and CDR2: SQVTM, ANQGSEA. CDR3 sequence: CSVDPGGKKNEQFF. The CDR3, as DNA: TGCAGCGTTGACCCCGGGGGAAAGAAAAATGAGCAGTTCTTC.

J is TRBJ2-1 and V is TRBV11-3; 7 positions agree with TRBD2. This CDR3 is 14 amino acids long. V shed 1 base, J shed 7 bases, and the junction held 4 bases outside the gene matches. Germline V CDR1 and CDR2: SGHNT, YENEEA. The CDR3 protein is CASSLGGGPNEQFF. CDR3 coding DNA: TGTGCCAGCAGCTTAGGGGGAGGGCCAAATGAGCAGTTCTTC.

J is TRBJ2-7 and V is TRBV19; 7 nucleotides align to TRBD1. Germline assignment: CDR1 LNHDA and CDR2 SQIVND (reference sequence). There are 14 residues in the CDR3. V lost 3 bases and J lost 3; bases outside the gene matches: 5. The CDR3 loop is CASSMGRGNYEQYF. The CDR3 bases are TGTGCCAGTAGTATGGGCAGGGGGAACTACGAGCAGTACTTC.